A selection of T cell receptor beta chains follows, all from one sample in a study of T-cell memory formation after mild COVID-19. TCRdb re-called the 5' RACE reads with MiXCR, one entry per CDR3 protein. The profile shows 120,000 to 150,000 distinct CDR3 sequences, over 6% of them singletons. The sequencing input was PBMCs or a T cell subset sorted from them (not recorded which). The receptors derive from an adult woman who had mild COVID-19 (a few samples of this study predate the infection). Cell type and time point are not known. Both conserved end residues are part of each CDR3. D genes are given only for firm matches. A clone size is listed for some rows: how often the clone was seen (once, few, many), or a class if it is expanded.

- TRBJ2-3 many TRBV19 CASSDLGGVADTQYF TGTGCCAGTAGTGACTTGGGCGGGGTCGCAGATACGCAGTATTTT
- TRBJ1-5 once TRBV6-2/TRBV6-3 CASRPRGLGQPQHF TGTGCCAGCCGTCCTCGTGGTCTGGGTCAGCCCCAGCATTTT
- TRBJ2-7 - TRBV12-3/TRBV12-4 CARGSRGRAYEQYF TGTGCCAGGGGGAGCCGGGGTAGAGCTTACGAGCAGTACTTC
TRBD2 TRBJ2-1 many TRBV4-3 CASSQEISGSLVDEQFF TGCGCCAGCAGCCAAGAGATTAGCGGGAGCCTTGTCGATGAGCAGTTCTTC
TRBD2 TRBJ2-1 - TRBV27 CASTSSGRYNEQFF TGTGCCAGCACGAGTAGCGGGAGGTACAATGAGCAGTTCTTC
TRBD1 TRBJ1-5 few TRBV20-1 CSAGDRGRFQPQHF TGCAGTGCGGGGGACAGGGGGCGCTTTCAGCCCCAGCATTTT
- TRBJ2-3 many TRBV24-1 CATSDGTDTQYF TGTGCCACCAGTGATGGGACAGATACGCAGTATTTT
- TRBJ2-3 - TRBV5-1 CASSLALGRTDTQYF TGCGCCAGCAGCTTGGCATTGGGACGAACAGATACGCAGTATTTT
- TRBJ2-3 - TRBV7-8 CASSPYVGTDTQYF TGTGCCAGCAGCCCGTACGTGGGCACAGATACGCAGTATTTT
- TRBJ1-5 - TRBV15 CATKPDARNQPQHF TGTGCCACAAAACCAGATGCGCGCAATCAGCCCCAGCATTTT
TRBD2 TRBJ2-3 many TRBV24-1 CATRTGTSGFDTQYF TGTGCCACCAGGACCGGGACTAGCGGGTTTGATACGCAGTATTTT
- TRBJ2-5 few TRBV19 CASSTWDASEETQYF TGTGCCAGTAGTACTTGGGACGCCTCGGAGGAGACCCAGTACTTC
TRBD2 TRBJ2-3 many TRBV15 CATSRRGDSTDTQYF TGTGCCACCAGCCGCCGGGGGGATAGCACAGATACGCAGTATTTT
- TRBJ2-3 - TRBV5-5 CASSLGGTTDTQYF TGTGCCAGCAGCTTAGGGGGGACCACAGATACGCAGTATTTT
- TRBJ2-3 few TRBV5-1 CASSLGSLQGSTDTQYF TGCGCCAGCAGCTTGGGCTCTCTACAGGGTAGCACAGATACGCAGTATTTT
TRBD1 TRBJ1-5 - TRBV7-2 CASSFRDRGNNQPQHF TGTGCCAGCAGCTTTAGGGACAGGGGCAACAATCAGCCCCAGCATTTT
- TRBJ1-2 many TRBV7-2 CASSLMRVDYGYTF TGTGCCAGCAGCTTAATGAGGGTTGACTATGGCTACACCTTC
TRBD1 TRBJ2-7 - TRBV30 CAWSGGQVTLKGGEQYF TGTGCCTGGAGTGGAGGACAGGTAACCCTTAAAGGAGGCGAGCAGTACTTC
- TRBJ2-1 many TRBV20-1 CSGLGRGTYNEQFF TGCAGTGGTTTAGGTAGGGGCACCTACAATGAGCAGTTCTTC
TRBD2 TRBJ2-7 many TRBV7-9 CASSKAPGLDLGEQYF TGTGCCAGCAGCAAAGCCCCGGGACTAGATTTGGGGGAGCAGTACTTC
- TRBJ2-2 many TRBV7-9 CASSLDLVTTGELFF TGTGCCAGCAGCTTAGATCTAGTAACCACCGGGGAGCTGTTTTTT
- TRBJ1-3 many TRBV12-3/TRBV12-4 CASSFSGYSGNTIYF TGTGCCAGCAGTTTCAGTGGGTACTCTGGAAACACCATATATTTT
TRBD1 TRBJ2-2 - TRBV24-1 CATSDLKTGQGIAGELFF TGTGCCACCAGTGATTTGAAGACTGGACAGGGTATAGCCGGGGAGCTGTTTTTT
TRBD2 TRBJ2-5 - TRBV7-2 CASSATSGRRETQYF TGTGCCAGCAGCGCGACTAGCGGGAGGCGGGAGACCCAGTACTTC
TRBD2 TRBJ2-3 many TRBV24-1 CATSDSPAGDTTDTQYF TGTGCCACCAGTGACTCCCCGGCGGGGGATACCACAGATACGCAGTATTTT
- TRBJ1-2 many TRBV7-9 CASSLLGGGYGYTF TGTGCCAGCAGCTTACTAGGAGGTGGATATGGCTACACCTTC
TRBD1 TRBJ2-5 - TRBV3-1 CASSQNQGQIRETQYF TGTGCCAGCAGCCAAAACCAGGGACAGATCCGAGAGACCCAGTACTTC
- TRBJ1-2 few TRBV11-2 CASSSTGRAGYGYTF TGTGCCAGCAGCTCAACAGGGAGGGCTGGCTATGGCTACACCTTC
- TRBJ2-4 many TRBV5-1 CASSTDPAKNIQYF TGCGCCAGCAGCACCGACCCAGCCAAAAACATTCAGTACTTC
- TRBJ1-5 many TRBV5-1 CASSVGTHSNQPQHF TGCGCCAGCAGCGTCGGGACGCATAGCAATCAGCCCCAGCATTTT
- TRBJ1-5 many TRBV12-3/TRBV12-4 CASSPVGGGNQPQHF TGTGCCAGCAGCCCCGTGGGGGGAGGCAATCAGCCCCAGCATTTT
TRBD1 TRBJ1-1 - TRBV29-1 CSVVGQGRVDTEAFF TGCAGCGTTGTAGGACAGGGGAGAGTAGACACTGAAGCTTTCTTT
- TRBJ1-3 few TRBV4-1 CASSQEESGGGSGNTIYF TGCGCCAGCAGCCAAGAAGAGTCAGGAGGGGGCTCTGGAAACACCATATATTTT
- TRBJ1-5 - TRBV18 CASSPRGQNQPQHF TGTGCCAGCTCACCACGGGGGCAGAATCAGCCCCAGCATTTT
- TRBJ2-2 many TRBV6-6 CASSYPDRRREPPGTGELFF TGTGCCAGCAGTTACCCAGACCGACGGCGGGAACCTCCAGGCACCGGGGAGCTGTTTTTT
TRBD2 TRBJ2-7 - TRBV10-3 CAISRKGWREGDEQYF TGTGCCATCAGCAGGAAAGGCTGGCGGGAGGGCGACGAGCAGTACTTC
TRBD1 TRBJ1-1 few TRBV10-3 CAISESGMWDSDTEAFF TGTGCCATCAGCGAGTCGGGTATGTGGGACAGTGACACTGAAGCTTTCTTT
TRBD2 TRBJ2-5 many TRBV20-1 CSARGLAGAETQYF TGCAGTGCTAGAGGACTAGCGGGAGCAGAGACCCAGTACTTC
TRBD2 TRBJ2-2 few TRBV5-1 CASSLVAGVVTGELFF TGCGCCAGCAGCTTGGTAGCGGGAGTGGTCACCGGGGAGCTGTTTTTT
- TRBJ2-2 few TRBV7-3 CASSLKAYTGELFF TGTGCCAGCAGCTTAAAGGCGTACACCGGGGAGCTGTTTTTT
TRBD2 TRBJ2-1 many TRBV6-6 CASSYGGGPNNEQFF TGTGCCAGCAGTTACGGCGGGGGGCCTAACAATGAGCAGTTCTTC
- TRBJ2-2 few TRBV19 CASSIQAVTGELFF TGTGCCAGTAGTATCCAGGCGGTCACCGGGGAGCTGTTTTTT
TRBD1 TRBJ1-1 many TRBV10-3 CATGDSVNTEAFF TGTGCCACAGGGGACAGTGTGAACACTGAAGCTTTCTTT
- TRBJ1-1 many TRBV5-5 CASSLVSGLAEAFF TGTGCCAGCAGCTTGGTCTCAGGGTTGGCTGAAGCTTTCTTT
TRBD2 TRBJ2-5 few TRBV12-3/TRBV12-4 CASSLGSGGKTQYF TGTGCCAGCAGTTTAGGAAGCGGGGGAAAGACCCAGTACTTC
- TRBJ2-1 many TRBV12-3/TRBV12-4 CASTSSMVPTGDEQFF TGTGCCAGCACATCGTCAATGGTGCCTACCGGGGATGAGCAGTTCTTC
- TRBJ2-3 - TRBV7-2 CASTNLGGPSTDTQYF TGTGCCAGCACCAACCTCGGGGGACCGAGCACAGATACGCAGTATTTT
TRBD1 TRBJ1-5 - TRBV2 CASSDRTGHNQPQHF TGTGCCAGCAGCGATAGGACAGGGCACAATCAGCCCCAGCATTTT
TRBD1 TRBJ1-6 - TRBV12-3/TRBV12-4 CASSLTGGNSPLHF TGTGCCAGCAGTTTGACAGGGGGCAACTCACCCCTCCACTTT
- TRBJ2-1 many TRBV7-2 CASSLERRSYNEQFF TGTGCCAGCAGCTTAGAGCGGAGATCCTACAATGAGCAGTTCTTC
TRBD1 TRBJ1-5 few TRBV6-2/TRBV6-3 CASSGGQDPLNQPQHF TGTGCCAGCAGTGGGGGACAGGACCCTCTCAATCAGCCCCAGCATTTT
TRBD2 TRBJ2-7 many TRBV9 CASSVEAGETYEQYF TGTGCCAGCAGCGTAGAAGCGGGGGAAACTTACGAGCAGTACTTC
- TRBJ2-5 many TRBV30 CAWSSPETQYF TGTGCCTGGAGTAGTCCTGAGACCCAGTACTTC
- TRBJ1-6 many TRBV10-3 CAISTGNSPLHF TGTGCCATCAGTACTGGGAATTCACCCCTCCACTTT
TRBD2 TRBJ2-2 - TRBV4-1 CASSQALAGGRNTGELFF TGCGCCAGCAGCCAAGCGCTAGCGGGTGGACGGAACACCGGGGAGCTGTTTTTT
TRBD2 TRBJ2-7 - TRBV4-3 CASSQWRGSSYEQYF TGCGCCAGCAGCCAGTGGCGGGGGTCCTCCTACGAGCAGTACTTC
- TRBJ1-5 few TRBV3-1 CASSQGGDGPQHF TGTGCCAGCAGCCAAGGTGGCGATGGGCCCCAGCATTTT
TRBD2 TRBJ2-7 few TRBV12-3/TRBV12-4 CASSSTGLAGHYEQYF TGTGCCAGCAGTTCCACGGGACTAGCGGGGCACTACGAGCAGTACTTC